This T cell receptor beta chain was sequenced during a study of monozygotic twins with inflammatory bowel disease. There were eight separate reactions per sample in which cDNA was made. TCRdb processed the 5' RACE reads again and assigns one entry to each CDR3 protein, with no DNA. Its listing shows more than 110,000 distinct CDR3 sequences. CDR1 and CDR2 from the germline V gene are SEHNR and FQNEAQ (reference sequence). The CDR3 runs 14 residues. The chain carries TRBV7-9 and TRBJ1-2; as DNA is missing, the TRBD1 call by TCRdb cannot be tested. Sequences were obtained from blood. The sequence derives from a human donor with ulcerative colitis or Crohn's disease, or a healthy co-twin of an affected twin (not recorded which). CDR3 sequence: CASGPGTLNYGYTF.